What follows describes a single T cell receptor beta chain. Its antigen is still unknown. The CDR3 totals 14 residues. V lost 6 bases to trimming and J lost 9 bases; unmatched junction nucleotides: 13. CDR1 and CDR2 from the germline V gene are SGHTA and FQGNSA. The data were obtained in a study of Graves' ophthalmopathy and Graves' hyperthyroidism. Exclusion covered patients with other autoimmune diseases or uncontrolled infections (as well as pregnancy or lactation). Study results and caveats: The model achieved 70.59% sensitivity and roughly 72% specificity for ophthalmopathy progression. From stable hyperthyroidism, ophthalmopathy was separated by a 13-signature model with 87.88% sensitivity and over 70% specificity.

From RNA, the CDR3 regions of TCR beta chains were amplified and sequenced. In the first round, RT-PCR was carried out with HTBI primers, and a multiplex PCR formed the second round. MiXCR, run by TCRdb on the multiplex PCR reads, gives a single entry per CDR3 protein. The table records 230,000 or so distinct CDR3 sequences, 40% to 50% of them present only once. The genes are TRBV7-2 and TRBJ2-5, with TRBD1 matching over 7 bases. Sequencing input: peripheral blood. The receptor's source is an adult man with Graves' ophthalmopathy. The CDR3 DNA sequence: TGTGCCAGCAGTTTGGGGGACAGTTATCAGCCCCAGTACTTC. Encoded protein: CASSLGDSYQPQYF.